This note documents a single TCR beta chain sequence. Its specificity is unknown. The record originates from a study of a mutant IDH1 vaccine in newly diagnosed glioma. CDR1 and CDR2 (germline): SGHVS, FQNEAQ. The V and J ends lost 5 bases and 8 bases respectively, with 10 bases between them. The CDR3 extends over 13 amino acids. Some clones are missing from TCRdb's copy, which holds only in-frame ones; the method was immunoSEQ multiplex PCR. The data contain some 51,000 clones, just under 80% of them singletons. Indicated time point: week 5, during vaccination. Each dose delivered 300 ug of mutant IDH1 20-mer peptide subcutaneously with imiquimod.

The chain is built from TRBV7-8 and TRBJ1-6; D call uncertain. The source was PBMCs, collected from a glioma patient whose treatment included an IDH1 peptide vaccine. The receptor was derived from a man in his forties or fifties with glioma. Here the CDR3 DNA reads TGTGCCAGCAGCCCGCCGGGATATTCACCCCTCCACTTT. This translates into CASSPPGYSPLHF.